Presented here are 19 T cell receptor beta chains from one specimen sequenced in a study of blood T cell repertoires in COVID-19. Data came from immunoSEQ multiplex PCR; TCRdb stores just in-frame clones and leaves some out. The profile covers around 120,000 clones, with 69% appearing a single time and roughly 6.2% taken by the ten largest. Sample: peripheral blood. The receptors originated from an elderly man with acute or convalescent COVID-19.

This sequence joins TRBV6-1 and TRBJ2-3; the match to TRBD1 covers 10 bases. The V and J ends lost 5 bases and 6 bases, in that order; junction bases with no gene match: 5. The length of the CDR3 is 14 residues. Germline loops: CDR1 MNHNS, CDR2 SASEGT. The CDR3 reads CASSLTGGLDTQYF. CDR3 nucleotides: TGTGCCAGCAGTCTGACAGGGGGCTTGGATACGCAGTATTTT.

The rearrangement links TRBV28 to TRBJ1-5; tentative D call: TRBD1 (6 bases). V shed 4 bases and J shed 5 bases, with 15 bases lying between them. The CDR3 spans 15 residues. Germline assignment: CDR1 MDHEN and CDR2 SYDVKM. The CDR3: CASSYRTARDQPQHF. The CDR3 DNA follows: TGTGCCAGCAGTTACCGGACAGCCCGGGATCAGCCCCAGCATTTT.

This clone was observed a handful of times. J is TRBJ2-7 and V is TRBV6-6, with D maybe TRBD1 (6 bases). Trimming left V 5 bases short and J 1 base short, with 12 bases between. Germline V lookup: CDR1 MNHNY, CDR2 SVGAGI (reference sequence). The CDR3 covers 14 residues. The CDR3 region is CASSPRQESYEQYF. The CDR3 DNA reads as TGTGCCAGCAGTCCCCGACAGGAGTCCTACGAGCAGTACTTC.

This clone was recorded many times. V is TRBV5-8 and J is TRBJ1-2, with D tentatively TRBD1 (5 bases). The CDR3 is 15 residues long. Trimming removed 5 bases from V and 4 bases from J, with 18 bases in between. The germline V gene encodes CDR1 SGHTS and CDR2 YDEGEE. CDR3 nucleotide sequence: TGTGCCAGCAGATATTCAGGGTTTACGACCTATGGCTACACCTTC. Protein product: CASRYSGFTTYGYTF.

This sequence joins TRBV18 and TRBJ2-2, with 8 nucleotides matching TRBD1. The ends lost 4 bases at V and 5 bases at J; junction bases unmatched: 9. Germline V CDR1 and CDR2: KGHSH, LQKENI. The CDR3 spans 16 residues. CDR3 protein: CASSQGTGRVTGELFF. The CDR3 DNA follows: TGTGCCAGCTCACAGGGGACAGGTCGGGTTACCGGGGAGCTGTTTTTT.

The chain joins TRBV9 to TRBJ2-5; maybe TRBD2 (5 bases). Per the germline V gene, CDR1 is SGDLS and CDR2 is YYNGEE. Trimming stripped 5 bases from V and 5 bases from J, with 13 bases between. The CDR3 has 13 residues. The DNA for the CDR3 is TGTGCCAGCAGTCGGACTTGGTCTGAGACCCAGTACTTC. Translation: CASSRTWSETQYF.

The chain is built from TRBV27 and TRBJ1-2, with D perhaps TRBD1 (5 bases). The CDR3 extends over 13 amino acids. V lost 3 bases and J 9 bases, leaving 14 bases between the germline ends. CDR1 is MNHEY and CDR2 is SMNVEV in the germline V gene (reference sequence). Written as DNA, the CDR3 is TGTGCCAGCAGTTTTGGGGGGGGGATCAGCTACACCTTC. Its protein is CASSFGGGISYTF.

The chain uses TRBV9 and TRBJ2-1; 9 nucleotides line up with TRBD1. The germline gives CDR1 SGDLS, CDR2 YYNGEE. The CDR3 is 17 residues long. V lost 0 bases to trimming and J lost 8 bases; unmatched junction nucleotides: 12. The chain's CDR3 is CASSVGGQGIRVDEQFF. In DNA form, the CDR3 reads TGTGCCAGCAGCGTAGGAGGACAGGGGATTAGGGTTGATGAGCAGTTCTTC.

V is TRBV7-2 and J is TRBJ2-3; TRBD2 is a possible D gene (5 bases). Germline V gives CDR1 SGHTA, CDR2 FQGNSA. The CDR3 is 16 residues long. V gave up 5 bases and J gave up 1 base, with 16 bases separating them. The CDR3 DNA sequence: TGTGCCAGCAGCCCGAGCGGTCCCCAGGGCACAGATACGCAGTATTTT. Protein: CASSPSGPQGTDTQYF.

The rearrangement uses TRBV11-3 and TRBJ2-3; 8 bases fit TRBD2. Germline values: CDR1 SGHNT, CDR2 YENEEA. After removal of 8 bases from V and 14 bases from J, the junction contained 12 bases not matched to a gene. This CDR3 is 12 amino acids long. The CDR3 sequence is CASFRTSYRLYF. The CDR3 DNA sequence: TGTGCCAGCTTCCGGACTAGCTATCGTCTGTATTTT.

This clone was detected once. V and J are TRBV19 and TRBJ1-4; D is undetermined. Germline CDR1 is LNHDA and CDR2 is SQIVND (reference sequence). The CDR3 is 13 residues long. The germline V and J ends were trimmed by 9 bases and 6 bases, with 14 bases remaining between them. CDR3 region: CASGNDVHEKLFF. The CDR3 nucleotides read TGTGCCAGCGGGAATGATGTTCATGAAAAACTGTTTTTT.

The chain employs TRBV9 and TRBJ2-2; 8 nucleotides match TRBD2. The CDR3 has 14 residues. The V gene end was trimmed by 6 bases and the J gene end by 2 bases; junction bases not matched to a gene: 3. CDR1 is SGDLS, CDR2 YYNGEE, per germline. The CDR3 reads CASTLAVNTGELFF. CDR3 coding DNA: TGTGCCAGCACACTAGCGGTCAACACCGGGGAGCTGTTTTTT.

The chain employs TRBV13 and TRBJ2-2, with D tentatively TRBD2 (5 bases). Germline V gene data show CDR1 as PRHDT and CDR2 as FYEKMQ (reference sequence). The CDR3 spans 14 residues. Trimming took 5 bases from V and 8 from J, leaving 15 bases between them. CDR3 coding DNA: TGTGCCAGCAGCCCCACCCCCGGGGTTGGGGAGCTGTTTTTT. Amino acid sequence: CASSPTPGVGELFF.

The table lists this clone with a count of one. The chain recombines TRBV11-2 with TRBJ2-7, with a weak D call TRBD2 (6 bases). V was trimmed by 5 bases and J by 0 bases, leaving 14 bases between them. Germline V gene sequence: CDR1 SGHAT, CDR2 FQNNGV. The CDR3 runs to 15 residues. CDR3 protein: CASSLRDFHSYEQYF. In DNA, the CDR3 is TGTGCCAGCAGCCTCCGGGACTTCCACTCCTACGAGCAGTACTTC.

The V gene is TRBV7-3, the J gene TRBJ2-5, with 9 bases lining up with TRBD2. This CDR3 has 18 residues. Germline loops: CDR1 SGHTA, CDR2 FQGTGA. After removal of 5 bases from V and 5 bases from J, the junction contained 18 bases not matched to a gene. In nucleotides, the CDR3 is TGTGCCAGCAGCCCCCGCGGGAGAGTTGCGGGAGGGCGTGAGACCCAGTACTTC. Its translation is CASSPRGRVAGGRETQYF.

J is TRBJ2-5 and V is TRBV28; 9 nucleotides agree with TRBD1. V gave up 6 bases and J gave up 4 bases; unmatched junction bases: 6. Germline CDR1 reads MDHEN; CDR2 reads SYDVKM. There are 14 residues in the CDR3. CDR3 bases: TGTGCCAGCAGCTTGACAGGGGGGAGAGAGACCCAGTACTTC. Translation gives CASSLTGGRETQYF. The entire variable domain, with the rest obtained from reference TRBV28 and TRBJ2-5, is as follows: DVKVTQSSRYLVKRTGEKVFLECVQDMDHENMFWYRQDPGLGLRLIYFSYDVKMKEKGDIPEGYSVSREKKERFSLILESASTNQTSMYLCASSLTGGRETQYFGPGTRLLVL.

Details on this clone: The junction differs from germline at one of its ends, possibly a read error. This chain connects TRBV6-2 or TRBV6-3 to TRBJ2-5, with 9 bases aligning to TRBD1. The CDR3 is made up of 16 amino acids. In germline, CDR1 is MNHEY, CDR2 SVGEGT. In DNA form, the CDR3 reads TGTGCCAGCGGTTATAATAAGGACAGGGGTCGGGAGACCCAGTACTTC. The encoded protein is CASGYNKDRGRETQYF.

This clone was observed a single time. V and J are TRBV7-2 and TRBJ2-7, with 10 bases identical to TRBD2. The CDR3 length is 16 residues. J was trimmed by 6 bases and V by 5 bases; bases with no gene match: 13. Germline V gene sequence: CDR1 SGHTA, CDR2 FQGNSA. The CDR3 DNA is TGTGCCAGCAGCCCCCCCCCTAGCGGGAGACCCGGCGAGCAGTACTTC. Translating it yields CASSPPPSGRPGEQYF.

Remarks on this clone: This sample also contains other DNA sequences that code for the same CDR3. This chain connects TRBV7-2 to TRBJ2-2; possibly TRBD1 for D (7 bases). The length of the CDR3 is 15 residues. V dropped 4 bases and J dropped 5 bases, with 14 bases sitting between them. Looked up from germline, CDR1 is SGHTA and CDR2 is FQGNSA. The CDR3: CASSSSSGGTGELFF. CDR3 nucleotides: TGTGCCAGCAGCTCATCATCAGGGGGGACCGGGGAGCTGTTTTTT. The whole variable domain, remainder taken from reference TRBV7-2 and TRBJ2-2, is GAGVSQSPSNKVTEKGKDVELRCDPISGHTALYWYRQSLGQGLEFLIYFQGNSAPDKSGLPSDRFSAERTGGSVSTLTIQRTQQEDSAVYLCASSSSSGGTGELFFGEGSRLTVL.